This is a list of T cell receptor beta chains from one sample in a study of cytomegalovirus exposure and HLA in healthy donors. Produced via immunoSEQ multiplex PCR; TCRdb's table is partial and in-frame only. The sample contains more than 100,000 clones, roughly 80% of which appear only once. Sequencing was carried out using PBMCs. The receptors originated from a female donor in good health and CMV-seropositive. Each CDR3 is given with its conserved first and last residue. The D gene is left open where the match is weak. The listing skips clone size in some rows; elsewhere it reads once, few, many or a size class.

CDR3 DNA: TGTGCCAGCAGTTACCGCGGACTGGGCTATGGCTACACCTTC
CDR3 protein: CASSYRGLGYGYTF
D gene: NA
clone size: NA
V gene: TRBV6-5
J gene: TRBJ1-2

CDR3 DNA: TGTGCCAGCAGCTTATCGGCAGGGGTCACCGGGGAGCTGTTTTTT
CDR3 protein: CASSLSAGVTGELFF
D gene: NA
clone size: NA
V gene: TRBV7-6
J gene: TRBJ2-2

CDR3 DNA: TGTGCCAGCAGCTTCGGGCAGGGTCGGTTCGAGCAGTACTTC
CDR3 protein: CASSFGQGRFEQYF
D gene: NA
clone size: NA
V gene: TRBV5-6
J gene: TRBJ2-7

CDR3 DNA: TGTGCCAGCAGTCCAGCGGGGGTCTACACTGAAGCTTTCTTT
CDR3 protein: CASSPAGVYTEAFF
D gene: NA
clone size: NA
V gene: TRBV27
J gene: TRBJ1-1

CDR3 DNA: TGCGCCAGCAGCTTTCAGCCTCAGGGGGTTAACACCGGGGAGCTGTTTTTT
CDR3 protein: CASSFQPQGVNTGELFF
D gene: TRBD1
clone size: few
V gene: TRBV5-1
J gene: TRBJ2-2

CDR3 DNA: TGTGCCAGCAGTTATAACCAGGGGGCTGGGGAAAAACTGTTTTTT
CDR3 protein: CASSYNQGAGEKLFF
D gene: TRBD1
clone size: NA
V gene: TRBV7-2
J gene: TRBJ1-4

CDR3 DNA: TGCGCCAGCAGCTTGTTCCGGGTTAACACTGAAGCTTTCTTT
CDR3 protein: CASSLFRVNTEAFF
D gene: NA
clone size: NA
V gene: TRBV5-1
J gene: TRBJ1-1

CDR3 DNA: TGTGCCAGCAGCTTAGGTTTGGGGGGGAGCACAGATACGCAGTATTTT
CDR3 protein: CASSLGLGGSTDTQYF
D gene: TRBD2
clone size: NA
V gene: TRBV13
J gene: TRBJ2-3

CDR3 DNA: TGTGCCACCTACGACAGGAGCGGCAATCAGCCCCAGCATTTT
CDR3 protein: CATYDRSGNQPQHF
D gene: NA
clone size: once
V gene: TRBV19
J gene: TRBJ1-5

CDR3 DNA: TGTGCCAGCAGTTACGAAGAGGGCTACAATGAGCAGTTCTTC
CDR3 protein: CASSYEEGYNEQFF
D gene: NA
clone size: NA
V gene: TRBV6-5
J gene: TRBJ2-1

CDR3 DNA: TGTGCCAGCAGTTCCGCCCGACAGGGCAGTTATGAAAAACTGTTTTTT
CDR3 protein: CASSSARQGSYEKLFF
D gene: TRBD1
clone size: NA
V gene: TRBV28
J gene: TRBJ1-4

CDR3 DNA: TGTGCCAGCAGTCCCAGGGACGAGCAGTACTTC
CDR3 protein: CASSPRDEQYF
D gene: NA
clone size: NA
V gene: TRBV2
J gene: TRBJ2-7

CDR3 DNA: TGCGCCAGCAGCCCGGGGACAGGTTCCAATCAGCCCCAGCATTTT
CDR3 protein: CASSPGTGSNQPQHF
D gene: TRBD1
clone size: few
V gene: TRBV5-1
J gene: TRBJ1-5

CDR3 DNA: TGTGCCAGCAGCCAAGATTGGGGCCGTAAAGATACGCAGTATTTT
CDR3 protein: CASSQDWGRKDTQYF
D gene: NA
clone size: once
V gene: TRBV14
J gene: TRBJ2-3

CDR3 DNA: TGTGCCAGCTCACCACCGACAACCTACGAGCAGTACTTC
CDR3 protein: CASSPPTTYEQYF
D gene: NA
clone size: NA
V gene: TRBV18
J gene: TRBJ2-7

CDR3 DNA: TGTGCCAGCAGCTCGGGGACAGGTATACAGCCCCAGCATTTT
CDR3 protein: CASSSGTGIQPQHF
D gene: TRBD1
clone size: few
V gene: TRBV7-9
J gene: TRBJ1-5

CDR3 DNA: TGCGCCAGCAGCTCCCTGGGACTTAGCCAAGAGACCCAGTACTTC
CDR3 protein: CASSSLGLSQETQYF
D gene: NA
clone size: NA
V gene: TRBV5-1
J gene: TRBJ2-5

CDR3 DNA: TGTGCCAGCAGGTCCGGTCGCACTGAAGCTTTCTTT
CDR3 protein: CASRSGRTEAFF
D gene: NA
clone size: once
V gene: TRBV28
J gene: TRBJ1-1

CDR3 DNA: TGTGCCAGCCTTTCCGACAGGGTAGCAGAGACCCAGTACTTC
CDR3 protein: CASLSDRVAETQYF
D gene: TRBD1
clone size: NA
V gene: TRBV5-8
J gene: TRBJ2-5

CDR3 DNA: TGTGCCTGGAGGCAAACCGACAGAGTTAATGAAAAACTGTTTTTT
CDR3 protein: CAWRQTDRVNEKLFF
D gene: NA
clone size: NA
V gene: TRBV30
J gene: TRBJ1-4

CDR3 DNA: TGTGCCAGCGCGACTAGCGGGGTCAGGAAGACCCAGTACTTC
CDR3 protein: CASATSGVRKTQYF
D gene: TRBD2
clone size: NA
V gene: TRBV19
J gene: TRBJ2-5

CDR3 DNA: TGTGCCTGGAGTGTACCAGGGACAGGGGGCGTACGGCAGCCCCAGCATTTT
CDR3 protein: CAWSVPGTGGVRQPQHF
D gene: TRBD1
clone size: few
V gene: TRBV30
J gene: TRBJ1-5

CDR3 DNA: TGCAGCGTTCGGGACAGGGAGGACACCATATATTTT
CDR3 protein: CSVRDREDTIYF
D gene: TRBD1
clone size: once
V gene: TRBV29-1
J gene: TRBJ1-3

CDR3 DNA: TGTGCCACCAGTAATACAGGGTTTCCTGAAGCTTTCTTT
CDR3 protein: CATSNTGFPEAFF
D gene: NA
clone size: NA
V gene: TRBV15
J gene: TRBJ1-1

CDR3 DNA: TGTGCCAGCAGCTTAGCGTTGACAGCCTCTGCGGACACTGAAGCTTTCTTT
CDR3 protein: CASSLALTASADTEAFF
D gene: NA
clone size: NA
V gene: TRBV7-9
J gene: TRBJ1-1

CDR3 DNA: TGTGCCAGCAATGAACTAGCGGGGGGGGACAATGAGCAGTTCTTC
CDR3 protein: CASNELAGGDNEQFF
D gene: TRBD2
clone size: NA
V gene: TRBV6-6
J gene: TRBJ2-1

CDR3 DNA: TGTGCCAGCAGCCTACAGGGGGGGTCCTACGAGCAGTACTTC
CDR3 protein: CASSLQGGSYEQYF
D gene: NA
clone size: NA
V gene: TRBV9
J gene: TRBJ2-7

CDR3 DNA: TGTGCCATCAGTGAGGCAGGGGCTAACTATGGCTACACCTTC
CDR3 protein: CAISEAGANYGYTF
D gene: NA
clone size: few
V gene: TRBV10-3
J gene: TRBJ1-2

CDR3 DNA: TGTGCCAGCAGTTTTGGGGCAGCTGGGCAGGGAGGCTACACCTTC
CDR3 protein: CASSFGAAGQGGYTF
D gene: NA
clone size: few
V gene: TRBV28
J gene: TRBJ1-2

CDR3 DNA: TGTGCCAGCAGCCCCCCGGGACAGAGCTACGAGCAGTACTTC
CDR3 protein: CASSPPGQSYEQYF
D gene: TRBD1
clone size: few
V gene: TRBV11-2
J gene: TRBJ2-7

CDR3 DNA: TGTGCCAGCAGCTTAGAACGGAGACCAAAAAATGAGCAGTTCTTC
CDR3 protein: CASSLERRPKNEQFF
D gene: NA
clone size: NA
V gene: TRBV7-8
J gene: TRBJ2-1

CDR3 DNA: TGTGCCAGCAGCCCGCTAGCGGGGGGGCGGGGTGAGCAGTACTTC
CDR3 protein: CASSPLAGGRGEQYF
D gene: TRBD2
clone size: NA
V gene: TRBV7-2
J gene: TRBJ2-7

CDR3 DNA: TGTGCCAGCAGCTTACAGGACAGTGGAAACACCATATATTTT
CDR3 protein: CASSLQDSGNTIYF
D gene: NA
clone size: NA
V gene: TRBV7-9
J gene: TRBJ1-3

CDR3 DNA: TGTGCCAGCTCACCTGTAGGCCCAGGGTATAATTCACCCCTCCACTTT
CDR3 protein: CASSPVGPGYNSPLHF
D gene: NA
clone size: NA
V gene: TRBV18
J gene: TRBJ1-6

CDR3 DNA: TGTGCCAGCAGCCGGCCGGGGGCAACTAATGAAAAACTGTTTTTT
CDR3 protein: CASSRPGATNEKLFF
D gene: NA
clone size: few
V gene: TRBV7-9
J gene: TRBJ1-4

CDR3 DNA: TGTGCCAGCAGTGAACACGTTCCTGGACAGATCTATGGCTACACCTTC
CDR3 protein: CASSEHVPGQIYGYTF
D gene: NA
clone size: NA
V gene: TRBV6-1
J gene: TRBJ1-2

CDR3 DNA: TGTGCCAGCTCACCTCGGCTAGATTACGAGCAGTACTTC
CDR3 protein: CASSPRLDYEQYF
D gene: NA
clone size: NA
V gene: TRBV18
J gene: TRBJ2-7

CDR3 DNA: TGCGCCAGCAGCTCGACAGGGGGCGCAGGGTCACCCCTCCACTTT
CDR3 protein: CASSSTGGAGSPLHF
D gene: TRBD1
clone size: NA
V gene: TRBV5-1
J gene: TRBJ1-6

CDR3 DNA: TGTGCCAGCAGTGAGACAGGGGCTTCACCCCTCCACTTT
CDR3 protein: CASSETGASPLHF
D gene: TRBD1
clone size: few
V gene: TRBV6-4
J gene: TRBJ1-6

CDR3 DNA: TGTGCCTCGGAGTCCGTCCCAGGGGAGACTGAAGCTTTCTTT
CDR3 protein: CASESVPGETEAFF
D gene: NA
clone size: few
V gene: TRBV30
J gene: TRBJ1-1

CDR3 DNA: TGTGCCAGCAGCCCCGGGACAGGGCCCCTACATGGCTACACCTTC
CDR3 protein: CASSPGTGPLHGYTF
D gene: TRBD1
clone size: NA
V gene: TRBV6-5
J gene: TRBJ1-2

CDR3 DNA: TGTGCCTGGAGTGTACGGACAGGCTTCACTGAAGCTTTCTTT
CDR3 protein: CAWSVRTGFTEAFF
D gene: TRBD1
clone size: NA
V gene: TRBV30
J gene: TRBJ1-1

CDR3 DNA: TGTGCCAGCAGCGTAGAAGGGACAGTCGCTTATGGCTACACCTTC
CDR3 protein: CASSVEGTVAYGYTF
D gene: TRBD1
clone size: NA
V gene: TRBV9
J gene: TRBJ1-2

CDR3 DNA: TGTGCCAGCAGCCCAAGATCGGGCTCCTACAATGAGCAGTTCTTC
CDR3 protein: CASSPRSGSYNEQFF
D gene: NA
clone size: NA
V gene: TRBV7-9
J gene: TRBJ2-1

CDR3 DNA: TGTGCCAGCAGGCACACCGCGGGTAAAAAGTATTTT
CDR3 protein: CASRHTAGKKYF
D gene: NA
clone size: NA
V gene: TRBV6-5
J gene: TRBJ2-3

CDR3 DNA: TGTGCCAGCAGCTCCCCCGGGGGCACTGAAGCTTTCTTT
CDR3 protein: CASSSPGGTEAFF
D gene: NA
clone size: NA
V gene: TRBV7-9
J gene: TRBJ1-1

CDR3 DNA: TGTGCCAGCAGCTTAACTGGGGACAGGGCGAACACCGGGGAGCTGTTTTTT
CDR3 protein: CASSLTGDRANTGELFF
D gene: TRBD1
clone size: NA
V gene: TRBV7-3
J gene: TRBJ2-2

CDR3 DNA: TGTGCCAGCAGGCCGACAGGGGGTACCTACGAGCAGTACTTC
CDR3 protein: CASRPTGGTYEQYF
D gene: TRBD1
clone size: once
V gene: TRBV28
J gene: TRBJ2-7

CDR3 DNA: TGTGCCAGCAGTCTCAGGGGAGTGGTGAACACTGAAGCTTTCTTT
CDR3 protein: CASSLRGVVNTEAFF
D gene: NA
clone size: NA
V gene: TRBV27
J gene: TRBJ1-1

CDR3 DNA: TGTGCCAGCAGTCCTAAACAGGGGCACGAGCAGTACTTC
CDR3 protein: CASSPKQGHEQYF
D gene: TRBD1
clone size: NA
V gene: TRBV2
J gene: TRBJ2-7

CDR3 DNA: TGCGCCAGCACCCTGGGAGGGGGAAACACAGATACGCAGTATTTT
CDR3 protein: CASTLGGGNTDTQYF
D gene: NA
clone size: NA
V gene: TRBV5-1
J gene: TRBJ2-3

CDR3 DNA: TGTGCTAGTGTTAACGGGGATCAGCCCCAGCATTTT
CDR3 protein: CASVNGDQPQHF
D gene: NA
clone size: NA
V gene: TRBV12-5
J gene: TRBJ1-5

CDR3 DNA: TGTGCCAGTAGTAACCGACAGGGGCTTGCCTACGAGCAGTACTTC
CDR3 protein: CASSNRQGLAYEQYF
D gene: TRBD1
clone size: NA
V gene: TRBV19
J gene: TRBJ2-7

CDR3 DNA: TGTGCCTGGATCGCCTATACAGATACGCAGTATTTT
CDR3 protein: CAWIAYTDTQYF
D gene: NA
clone size: NA
V gene: TRBV30
J gene: TRBJ2-3

CDR3 DNA: TGTGCCAGCAGTTTATGGCAGGGGCCTGTTCAGCCCCAGCATTTT
CDR3 protein: CASSLWQGPVQPQHF
D gene: NA
clone size: NA
V gene: TRBV28
J gene: TRBJ1-5

CDR3 DNA: TGTGCCAGTAGTCGATATTTAGGGACAGGTTACGAGCAGTACTTC
CDR3 protein: CASSRYLGTGYEQYF
D gene: TRBD1
clone size: NA
V gene: TRBV19
J gene: TRBJ2-7

CDR3 DNA: TGTGCCAGCTCAACGACAGGGGACACTGAAGCTTTCTTT
CDR3 protein: CASSTTGDTEAFF
D gene: TRBD1
clone size: NA
V gene: TRBV18
J gene: TRBJ1-1